This TCR beta chain emerged from a study of control samples from healthy donors and cancer patients. Trimming took off 0 bases at V and 8 bases at J, with 5 bases between the two ends. This CDR3 is built from 11 residues. From germline, CDR1 is SGHDT and CDR2 YYEEEE. Profiled with immunoSEQ multiplex PCR; TCRdb holds only in-frame clones, not every one. The sample includes fewer than 95,000 clones, roughly nine tenths seen only once; the top ten take roughly 21%. What was sequenced was blood. The V call is TRBV5-6, the J call TRBJ1-2; D gene uncertain. This clonotype originated in a man aged 25-45 years in good health. The CDR3 nucleotides are TGTGCCAGCAGCTTGGGGCAGGGCTACACCTTC. Amino acids: CASSLGQGYTF.